Listed here are 28 T cell receptor beta chains from one sample, sequenced in a study of CD8+ T cells in alopecia areata. Treatment indicated: oral pan-JAK inhibitor, 5-10 mg twice daily. Following RNA extraction, reverse transcription yielded cDNA that acted as the sequencing template. Libraries were prepared by immunoSEQ multiplex PCR; TCRdb keeps only in-frame clonotypes and omits some of them. The sample carries some 190,000 clones, 45% to 75% recorded once. The sample in question was CD4+ T cells sorted from blood, obtained at week 4, from a patient treated with tofacitinib. Receptors were obtained from a human donor with alopecia areata.

The J gene is TRBJ2-3, the V gene TRBV7-2, with D maybe TRBD2 (5 bases). CDR1 and CDR2 (germline): SGHTA, FQGNSA. V lost 2 bases to trimming and J lost 10 bases, with 13 bases between them. The CDR3 extends over 13 amino acids. The DNA of the CDR3 is TGTGCCAGCAGCTTAAACGACGGAGGAGCGCAGTATTTT. Translated: CASSLNDGGAQYF.

The V gene is TRBV5-1, the J gene TRBJ2-5; 7 bases match TRBD2. Germline V gene lookup returns CDR1 SGHRS and CDR2 YFSETQ. The CDR3 totals 19 residues. Losses at the gene ends were 4 bases for V and 4 bases for J; bases not matched to a gene: 22. Here the CDR3 reads CASSPGLLYGQRGSETQYF. The DNA of the CDR3 is TGCGCCAGCAGCCCGGGACTATTGTATGGCCAACGGGGGTCAGAGACCCAGTACTTC.

The chain is built from TRBV11-3 and TRBJ2-4, with unresolved D. V was trimmed by 4 bases and J by 10 bases, leaving 14 bases between them. The CDR3 has 13 residues. The germline CDR1 and CDR2 sequences are SGHNT and YENEEA. This chain's CDR3 is CASSSSVGQIQYF. In DNA form, the CDR3 reads TGTGCCAGCAGCTCATCGGTTGGCCAAATTCAGTACTTC. Looking up the rest from reference TRBV11-3 and TRBJ2-4 gives the full variable domain: EAGVVQSPRYKIIEKKQPVAFWCNPISGHNTLYWYLQNLGQGPELLIRYENEEAVDDSQLPKDRFSAERLKGVDSTLKIQPAELGDSAVYLCASSSSVGQIQYFGAGTRLSVL.

The V and J genes are TRBV27 and TRBJ1-1; D call uncertain. CDR3 length: 13 residues. The V and J ends lost 3 bases and 4 bases respectively, with 9 bases between them. Germline lookup yields CDR1 MNHEY and CDR2 SMNVEV (reference sequence). CDR3 sequence (DNA): TGTGCCAGCAGTTTGACGACTTCCACTGAAGCTTTCTTT. Protein sequence: CASSLTTSTEAFF.

V usage is TRBV7-2 and J usage is TRBJ2-1; D remains ambiguous. Trimming removed 1 base at V and 4 bases at J, with 14 bases between. Germline CDR1 is SGHTA and CDR2 is FQGNSA. This CDR3 spans 16 amino acids. The CDR3 region has the DNA TGTGCCAGCAGCTTAGACGCGACCGAACCTTACAATGAGCAGTTCTTC. This translates into CASSLDATEPYNEQFF.

As regards this clone: At the DNA level, this CDR3 is encoded by other sequences in the same sample as well. The chain joins TRBV30 to TRBJ2-7; D call uncertain. Germline CDR1 reads GTSNPN; CDR2 reads SVGIG (reference sequence). Trimming pared 3 bases from V and 4 bases from J, leaving 7 bases between. The CDR3 extends over 11 amino acids. CDR3 DNA sequence: TGTGCCTGGAGCATCGGGTACGAGCAGTACTTC. This translates into CAWSIGYEQYF.

CDR3 coding DNA: TGTGCCAGCAGCTTAGGCGGGACAGGGGGTAACGAGCAGTACTTC. Translated: CASSLGGTGGNEQYF. This chain connects TRBV7-2 to TRBJ2-7; TRBD1 matches at 11 bases. Germline CDR1 is SGHTA and CDR2 is FQGNSA. V lost 1 base, J lost 5 bases, and 4 bases stayed unmatched. This CDR3 spans 15 amino acids.

This chain uses TRBV7-2 with TRBJ2-7; D might be TRBD1 (5 bases). CDR1 is SGHTA and CDR2 is FQGNSA in the germline V gene. The CDR3 covers 12 residues. Trimming pared 6 bases from V and 3 bases from J, leaving 9 bases between. CDR3 loop: CASSPQDYEQYF. In DNA form, the CDR3 reads TGTGCCAGCAGTCCACAGGACTACGAGCAGTACTTC.

V usage is TRBV5-1 and J usage is TRBJ2-7, with D perhaps being TRBD1 or TRBD2 (6 bases each). The V and J ends lost 1 base and 2 bases respectively, with 10 bases between them. CDR3 length: 14 residues. The germline gives CDR1 SGHRS, CDR2 YFSETQ. The chain's CDR3 is CASSLRGLAYEQYF. The CDR3 region has the DNA TGCGCCAGCAGCTTGCGGGGGCTGGCCTACGAGCAGTACTTC.

This clone was observed a handful of times. This rearrangement joins TRBV19 to TRBJ1-2; 9 positions match TRBD1. The V and J ends lost 4 bases and 5 bases, in that order; junction bases with no gene match: 8. The germline V gene has CDR1 LNHDA and CDR2 SQIVND (reference sequence). The CDR3 is 15 residues long. The CDR3 sequence: CASSTQATGGYGYTF. CDR3 in DNA: TGTGCCAGTAGTACCCAAGCGACAGGGGGTTATGGCTACACCTTC. Based on the CDR3 plus reference TRBV19 and TRBJ1-2, the full variable domain is DGGITQSPKYLFRKEGQNVTLSCEQNLNHDAMYWYRQDPGQGLRLIYYSQIVNDFQKGDIAEGYSVSREKKESFPLTVTSAQKNPTAFYLCASSTQATGGYGYTFGSGTRLTVV.

With respect to this clone: A read error is possible here, since a much larger clone lies one base away. The sample holds other DNA sequences that translate to the same CDR3. This chain links TRBV28 with TRBJ2-1; the D is unclear. Trimming took 4 bases from V and 2 from J, leaving 0 bases between them. The CDR3 sequence is 11 residues long. Per germline, CDR1 MDHEN and CDR2 SYDVKM. The CDR3 loop is CASSSYNEQFF. CDR3 coding DNA: TGTGCCAGCAGTTCCTACAATGAGCAGTTCTTC.

This sequence joins TRBV29-1 and TRBJ2-5, with unresolved D. V lost 4 bases to trimming and J lost 2 bases, with 8 bases between them. CDR1 is SQVTM and CDR2 is ANQGSEA in the germline V gene. The CDR3 has 12 amino acids. The CDR3 bases are TGCAGCGTTGCCGTGCCGCAAGAGACCCAGTACTTC. Protein: CSVAVPQETQYF.

In regard to this clone: The same CDR3 also results from other DNA sequences found in this sample. This chain uses TRBV29-1 with TRBJ2-2, with D hard to call. V was trimmed by 3 bases and J by 1 base, leaving 6 bases between them. Germline V CDR1 and CDR2: SQVTM, ANQGSEA. CDR3 length: 13 amino acids. The CDR3 DNA reads as TGCAGCGTTGATCGGCAGAACACCGGGGAGCTGTTTTTT. Its translation: CSVDRQNTGELFF.

The chain combines TRBV28 with TRBJ1-1; a weak D match, TRBD1 (6 bases). The CDR3 has 14 residues. CDR1 is MDHEN and CDR2 is SYDVKM in the germline V gene. V gave up 5 bases and J gave up 5 bases, with 15 bases separating them. The CDR3, as DNA: TGTGCCAGCAGTGAGGGGGTGACAGTGACTGAAGCTTTCTTT. It specifies CASSEGVTVTEAFF.

Worth noting for this clone: The same CDR3 also results from other DNA sequences found in this sample. The chain carries TRBV2 and TRBJ2-5; D is uncertain. Looked up from germline, CDR1 is SNHLY and CDR2 is FYNNEI. Trimming took 4 bases from V and 4 from J, leaving 4 bases between them. CDR3 length: 11 residues. The CDR3 nucleotides read TGTGCCAGCAGTGTAATAGAGACCCAGTACTTC. Its protein product is CASSVIETQYF.

The rearrangement joins TRBV28 to TRBJ1-5; D gene unclear. Germline CDR1 is MDHEN and CDR2 is SYDVKM. V was clipped by 7 bases and J by 7 bases, with 11 bases between them. The length of the CDR3 is 12 residues. Written as DNA, the CDR3 is TGTGCCAGCACTTTGTGGAACCAGCCCCAGCATTTT. This gives the protein CASTLWNQPQHF.

This chain links TRBV6-5 with TRBJ2-1; the D gene could be TRBD1 or TRBD2 (5 bases each). V dropped 5 bases and J dropped 5 bases, with 16 bases sitting between them. Germline-derived CDR1 and CDR2 are MNHEY and SVGAGI. This CDR3 region has 15 residues. This CDR3 reads CASSVTGTNNNEQFF. Written as DNA, the CDR3 is TGTGCCAGCAGTGTAACCGGGACCAACAACAATGAGCAGTTCTTC.

The genes are TRBV5-1 and TRBJ2-1, with 11 bases identical to TRBD2. This CDR3 has 15 residues. V was pared by 4 bases and J by 8 bases, with 8 bases of the junction left unmatched. CDR1 and CDR2 from the germline V gene are SGHRS and YFSETQ. The CDR3 nucleotides read TGCGCCAGCAGCATTAGCGGGAGGGCCCCCGATGAGCAGTTCTTC. Its translation: CASSISGRAPDEQFF.

This clone was counted only a few times. The chain couples TRBV7-2 to TRBJ2-2; no definite D call. V lost 5 bases, J lost 7 bases, and 8 bases lay in between. The CDR3 contains 12 residues. Germline CDR1 reads SGHTA; CDR2 reads FQGNSA. The CDR3 DNA sequence: TGTGCCAGCAGCCTTAGTATCGGGGAGCTGTTTTTT. The encoded protein is CASSLSIGELFF.

The chain uses TRBV30 and TRBJ2-7; weak D call: TRBD1 (5 bases). CDR1 and CDR2 (germline): GTSNPN, SVGIG (reference sequence). There are 16 residues in the CDR3. V was clipped by 2 bases and J by 2 bases, with 19 bases between them. The CDR3 loop is CAWSRGSSQAPYEQYF. The CDR3 region has the DNA TGTGCCTGGAGTAGAGGAAGTTCACAGGCCCCCTACGAGCAGTACTTC.

Of note for this clone: Other DNA sequences in this specimen translate into the identical CDR3. This chain connects TRBV5-1 to TRBJ1-5; 7 bases line up with TRBD1. V was clipped by 4 bases and J by 2 bases; unmatched bases: 3. The CDR3 consists of 14 residues. Germline V gene data show CDR1 as SGHRS and CDR2 as YFSETQ. CDR3 coding DNA: TGCGCCAGCAGCCCAGGACAGGGCAATCAGCCCCAGCATTTT. Encoded protein: CASSPGQGNQPQHF.

A note on this clone: This same CDR3 is encoded by further DNA sequences in the sample. This sequence joins TRBV5-1 and TRBJ2-7; 7 bases agree with TRBD2. The germline gives CDR1 SGHRS, CDR2 YFSETQ. CDR3 size: 14 residues. Trimming took 0 bases from V and 1 from J; bases not matched to a gene: 1. CDR3 bases: TGCGCCAGCAGCTTGGGCGGGAGTTCCTACGAGCAGTACTTC. It yields the protein CASSLGGSSYEQYF.

In its sample, this clone was seen a few times. J is TRBJ1-1 and V is TRBV30; unclear D gene. Looked up from germline, CDR1 is GTSNPN and CDR2 is SVGIG (reference sequence). The CDR3 sequence is 13 residues long. V was trimmed by 2 bases and J by 0 bases, leaving 7 bases between them. CDR3: CAWSLSVNTEAFF. The CDR3 DNA is TGTGCCTGGAGTCTTTCAGTGAACACTGAAGCTTTCTTT.

There are a few counts of this clone. The CDR3 sequence: CATSGGYRGYSTDTQYF. CDR3 nucleotide sequence: TGTGCCACCAGCGGAGGCTACCGGGGCTATAGCACAGATACGCAGTATTTT. The rearrangement uses TRBV15 and TRBJ2-3; either TRBD1 or TRBD2 may fit D (5 bases each). V was pared by 5 bases and J by 0 bases, with 18 bases between. The CDR3 spans 17 residues. The germline CDR1 and CDR2 sequences are LNHNV and YYDKDF (reference sequence).

This clone has just a few counts. The chain is built from TRBV27 and TRBJ1-2, with D possibly TRBD1 on 5 matching bases. Deletions cut 0 bases from V and 3 bases from J, with 8 bases between. There are 14 residues in the CDR3. Germline CDR1 reads MNHEY; CDR2 reads SMNVEV (reference sequence). CDR3 in DNA: TGTGCCAGCAGTTTATCGAAAGGGGACTATGGCTACACCTTC. Protein sequence: CASSLSKGDYGYTF.

The table lists this clone with many counts. The V and J genes are TRBV7-9 and TRBJ2-5, with 7 nucleotides matching TRBD1. Germline assignment: CDR1 SEHNR and CDR2 FQNEAQ (reference sequence). This CDR3 has 15 amino acids. With V trimmed by 6 bases and J by 2 bases, 9 bases remained unmatched. The DNA of the CDR3 is TGTGCCAGCAGAAGTGGCCCGGGACAGCAAGAGACCCAGTACTTC. Translation: CASRSGPGQQETQYF. The full variable domain, its missing parts supplied by reference TRBV7-9 and TRBJ2-5, is DTGVSQNPRHKITKRGQNVTFRCDPISEHNRLYWYRQTLGQGPEFLTYFQNEAQLEKSRLLSDRFSAERPKGSFSTLEIQRTEQGDSAMYLCASRSGPGQQETQYFGPGTRLLVL.

This chain joins TRBV29-1 and TRBJ2-7; 12 bases map to TRBD1. CDR1 is SQVTM, CDR2 ANQGSEA, per germline. The V gene end was trimmed by 7 bases and the J gene end by 6 bases; junction bases not matched to a gene: 7. The length of the CDR3 is 13 residues. CDR3 DNA: TGCAGCGCCACCGGGACAGGGGGCGGCGAGCAGTACTTC. Its protein is CSATGTGGGEQYF.

J is TRBJ1-5 and V is TRBV2; D remains unclear. The CDR3 spans 14 residues. The germline V gene encodes CDR1 SNHLY and CDR2 FYNNEI. V shed 7 bases and J shed 2 bases, with 12 bases lying between them. The CDR3, as DNA: TGTGCCAGCACAGTCGAGGGCCGCAATCAGCCCCAGCATTTT. Translation: CASTVEGRNQPQHF.